The rows below give T cell receptor beta chains drawn from one sample of a study of graft-versus-host responses after intestinal transplantation. Generated by immunoSEQ multiplex PCR, the TCRdb table keeps only in-frame clones and is missing some. This sample has 70,000 to 95,000 clones, with about 93% found just once. These receptors have no known antigen. This specimen was unstimulated CD8+ T cells sorted from spleen or lymph node cells, taken before transplant. The receptor set was obtained from a human donor who was the organ donor for an intestinal transplant. The CDR3 runs from the conserved cysteine through the conserved F or W. The D gene is left open where the match is weak. Clone size is given for some rows only: seen once, a few or many times, or a class if the clone is expanded.

J gene: TRBJ2-2; V gene: TRBV4-3; clone size: NA; D gene: TRBD1; CDR3 protein: CASSQGTGYGWSGELFF; CDR3 DNA: TGCGCCAGCAGCCAAGGGACAGGGTATGGGTGGTCCGGGGAGCTGTTTTTT
J gene: TRBJ1-2; V gene: TRBV5-1; clone size: NA; D gene: TRBD1; CDR3 protein: CASSQGTGRYGIDYGYTF; CDR3 DNA: TGCGCCAGCAGCCAGGGGACAGGGAGGTACGGTATTGACTATGGCTACACCTTC
J gene: TRBJ2-7; V gene: TRBV5-4; clone size: NA; D gene: NA; CDR3 protein: CASSLDRASDEQYF; CDR3 DNA: TGTGCCAGCAGCTTGGACAGGGCGTCCGACGAGCAGTACTTC
J gene: TRBJ2-2; V gene: TRBV10-3; clone size: NA; D gene: TRBD1; CDR3 protein: CAISGQGNTGELFF; CDR3 DNA: TGTGCCATCAGTGGACAGGGGAACACCGGGGAGCTGTTTTTT
J gene: TRBJ1-2; V gene: TRBV27; clone size: NA; D gene: NA; CDR3 protein: CASTPTYAQTMTYGYTF; CDR3 DNA: TGTGCCAGCACCCCGACGTACGCCCAGACAATGACCTATGGCTACACCTTC
J gene: TRBJ1-6; V gene: TRBV5-1; clone size: NA; D gene: NA; CDR3 protein: CASSLNSYPLHF; CDR3 DNA: TGCGCCAGCAGCTTGAACAGTTATCCCCTCCACTTT
J gene: TRBJ1-1; V gene: TRBV11-2; clone size: once; D gene: NA; CDR3 protein: CASSLDWAGEAFF; CDR3 DNA: TGTGCCAGCAGCTTAGATTGGGCAGGGGAAGCTTTCTTT
J gene: TRBJ2-1; V gene: TRBV19; clone size: NA; D gene: NA; CDR3 protein: CASSIWASAYNEQFF; CDR3 DNA: TGTGCCAGTAGTATTTGGGCTAGCGCGTACAATGAGCAGTTCTTC
J gene: TRBJ2-7; V gene: TRBV28; clone size: NA; D gene: TRBD2; CDR3 protein: CASSFRGTRFHEQYF; CDR3 DNA: TGTGCCAGCAGTTTTAGGGGGACTAGGTTCCACGAGCAGTACTTC
J gene: TRBJ2-2; V gene: TRBV28; clone size: NA; D gene: NA; CDR3 protein: CASTWGFTGELFF; CDR3 DNA: TGTGCCAGCACCTGGGGCTTCACCGGGGAGCTGTTTTTT
J gene: TRBJ2-5; V gene: TRBV27; clone size: NA; D gene: NA; CDR3 protein: CASSVTNQETQYF; CDR3 DNA: TGTGCCAGCAGTGTTACAAACCAAGAGACCCAGTACTTC
J gene: TRBJ2-3; V gene: TRBV7-8; clone size: NA; D gene: TRBD2; CDR3 protein: CASSLVASGGAERTDTQYF; CDR3 DNA: TGTGCCAGCAGCTTAGTAGCTAGCGGGGGGGCGGAACGCACAGATACGCAGTATTTT
J gene: TRBJ2-1; V gene: TRBV4-1; clone size: NA; D gene: TRBD2; CDR3 protein: CASSHPRGGYEQFF; CDR3 DNA: TGCGCCAGCAGCCATCCTAGGGGAGGGTATGAGCAGTTCTTC
J gene: TRBJ1-2; V gene: TRBV5-6; clone size: few; D gene: NA; CDR3 protein: CASTYSWVVNYGYTF; CDR3 DNA: TGTGCCAGCACTTACAGCTGGGTGGTTAACTATGGCTACACCTTC
J gene: TRBJ2-7; V gene: TRBV19; clone size: NA; D gene: NA; CDR3 protein: CASSISSQGSYEQYF; CDR3 DNA: TGTGCCAGTAGTATTAGCAGTCAGGGATCCTACGAGCAGTACTTC
J gene: TRBJ2-1; V gene: TRBV27; clone size: NA; D gene: TRBD2; CDR3 protein: CASSQPGTSGYSSYNEQFF; CDR3 DNA: TGTGCCAGCAGCCAACCAGGGACTAGCGGGTACAGCTCCTACAATGAGCAGTTCTTC
J gene: TRBJ2-3; V gene: TRBV5-1; clone size: once; D gene: NA; CDR3 protein: CASSGTPHTDTQYF; CDR3 DNA: TGCGCCAGCAGCGGGACTCCCCACACAGATACGCAGTATTTT
J gene: TRBJ1-2; V gene: TRBV19; clone size: NA; D gene: TRBD1; CDR3 protein: CASTRGQGATNGYTF; CDR3 DNA: TGTGCCAGTACTCGCGGACAGGGGGCGACGAATGGCTACACCTTC
J gene: TRBJ2-3; V gene: TRBV15; clone size: NA; D gene: NA; CDR3 protein: CATSRVIDRQPQLGTDTQYF; CDR3 DNA: TGTGCCACCAGCAGAGTAATCGACAGGCAGCCCCAGTTGGGCACAGATACGCAGTATTTT
J gene: TRBJ2-1; V gene: TRBV11-3; clone size: once; D gene: NA; CDR3 protein: CASSFAGGYNEQFF; CDR3 DNA: TGTGCCAGCAGCTTTGCCGGCGGCTACAATGAGCAGTTCTTC
J gene: TRBJ1-2; V gene: TRBV30; clone size: few; D gene: NA; CDR3 protein: CAWSVWTGAGGGYTF; CDR3 DNA: TGTGCCTGGAGTGTCTGGACGGGCGCCGGGGGTGGCTACACCTTC
J gene: TRBJ2-1; V gene: TRBV9; clone size: NA; D gene: TRBD2; CDR3 protein: CASSVGLAGSRQFF; CDR3 DNA: TGTGCCAGCAGCGTCGGACTAGCGGGATCCAGGCAGTTCTTC
J gene: TRBJ2-4; V gene: TRBV5-5; clone size: NA; D gene: NA; CDR3 protein: CASSLAWGGLAKNIQYF; CDR3 DNA: TGTGCCAGCAGCTTAGCCTGGGGGGGGCTAGCCAAAAACATTCAGTACTTC
J gene: TRBJ2-5; V gene: TRBV27; clone size: NA; D gene: TRBD2; CDR3 protein: CASSNHHQLAGETQYF; CDR3 DNA: TGTGCCAGCAGTAACCACCATCAACTAGCGGGAGAGACCCAGTACTTC
J gene: TRBJ1-2; V gene: TRBV19; clone size: NA; D gene: TRBD1; CDR3 protein: CASSWGTGASYGYTF; CDR3 DNA: TGTGCCAGTAGTTGGGGGACAGGGGCGAGCTATGGCTACACCTTC
J gene: TRBJ2-3; V gene: TRBV10-3; clone size: NA; D gene: NA; CDR3 protein: CAISEEAGWTSTQYF; CDR3 DNA: TGTGCCATCAGTGAGGAGGCGGGGTGGACGAGTACGCAGTATTTT
J gene: TRBJ1-6; V gene: TRBV19; clone size: once; D gene: NA; CDR3 protein: CASRRGWGSPLHF; CDR3 DNA: TGTGCCAGTCGCAGGGGTTGGGGTTCACCCCTCCACTTT
J gene: TRBJ2-1; V gene: TRBV28; clone size: NA; D gene: NA; CDR3 protein: CASSPRTLAPYNEQFF; CDR3 DNA: TGTGCCAGCAGTCCGCGGACTCTCGCCCCTTACAATGAGCAGTTCTTC
J gene: TRBJ2-1; V gene: TRBV30; clone size: NA; D gene: NA; CDR3 protein: CACLGAAFSYNEQFF; CDR3 DNA: TGTGCCTGTCTTGGGGCGGCTTTCTCCTACAATGAGCAGTTCTTC
J gene: TRBJ2-7; V gene: TRBV7-9; clone size: few; D gene: NA; CDR3 protein: CASTQGTGFYEQYF; CDR3 DNA: TGTGCCAGCACCCAGGGGACGGGGTTCTACGAGCAGTACTTC
J gene: TRBJ2-1; V gene: TRBV5-6; clone size: NA; D gene: NA; CDR3 protein: CASSLPRLDRHNGQFF; CDR3 DNA: TGTGCCAGCAGCTTGCCCCGTCTCGACAGACACAATGGGCAGTTCTTC
J gene: TRBJ1-1; V gene: TRBV5-1; clone size: NA; D gene: TRBD1; CDR3 protein: CASSLGTGMNTEAFF; CDR3 DNA: TGCGCCAGCAGCTTGGGGACAGGGATGAACACTGAAGCTTTCTTT
J gene: TRBJ2-5; V gene: TRBV27; clone size: NA; D gene: NA; CDR3 protein: CASSGRGNLKETQYF; CDR3 DNA: TGTGCCAGCAGTGGACGGGGGAATTTAAAAGAGACCCAGTACTTC
J gene: TRBJ1-1; V gene: TRBV11-2; clone size: NA; D gene: NA; CDR3 protein: CASSLDTGYTEAFF; CDR3 DNA: TGTGCCAGCAGCTTAGATACAGGGTACACTGAAGCTTTCTTT
J gene: TRBJ2-7; V gene: TRBV27; clone size: NA; D gene: NA; CDR3 protein: CASSRTTRAYEQYF; CDR3 DNA: TGTGCCAGCTCCCGGACCACGAGGGCCTACGAGCAGTACTTC
J gene: TRBJ2-3; V gene: TRBV10-3; clone size: NA; D gene: TRBD2; CDR3 protein: CAISGWAGGRTDTQYF; CDR3 DNA: TGTGCCATCAGTGGATGGGCGGGGGGACGCACAGATACGCAGTATTTT
J gene: TRBJ2-1; V gene: TRBV19; clone size: NA; D gene: NA; CDR3 protein: CASSFGGGTHNEQFF; CDR3 DNA: TGTGCCAGTAGTTTTGGAGGAGGGACTCACAATGAGCAGTTCTTC
J gene: TRBJ1-1; V gene: TRBV6-1; clone size: once; D gene: NA; CDR3 protein: CASSYSHEAFF; CDR3 DNA: TGTGCCAGCAGTTACAGCCATGAAGCTTTCTTT
J gene: TRBJ2-2; V gene: TRBV15; clone size: NA; D gene: NA; CDR3 protein: CATLGQNTGELFF; CDR3 DNA: TGTGCCACCCTCGGACAGAACACCGGGGAGCTGTTTTTT
J gene: TRBJ1-2; V gene: TRBV19; clone size: NA; D gene: NA; CDR3 protein: CAIWQGYGYTF; CDR3 DNA: TGTGCAATCTGGCAGGGCTATGGCTACACCTTC
J gene: TRBJ2-3; V gene: TRBV7-2; clone size: NA; D gene: NA; CDR3 protein: CASSLLSRGTDTQYF; CDR3 DNA: TGTGCCAGCAGCTTATTGAGTAGAGGCACAGATACGCAGTATTTT
J gene: TRBJ1-6; V gene: TRBV25-1; clone size: NA; D gene: TRBD1; CDR3 protein: CASHRDRKQPLHF; CDR3 DNA: TGTGCCAGCCACCGGGACAGAAAACAACCCCTCCACTTT
J gene: TRBJ1-2; V gene: TRBV27; clone size: once; D gene: TRBD1; CDR3 protein: CASRTGPPLNYGYTF; CDR3 DNA: TGTGCCAGCAGGACAGGGCCCCCGCTAAACTATGGCTACACCTTC
J gene: TRBJ2-1; V gene: TRBV4-3; clone size: NA; D gene: TRBD2; CDR3 protein: CASSQDLLGAGAYNEQFF; CDR3 DNA: TGCGCCAGCAGCCAAGATCTGCTAGGGGCGGGGGCCTACAATGAGCAGTTCTTC
J gene: TRBJ2-5; V gene: TRBV29-1; clone size: NA; D gene: NA; CDR3 protein: CSVDAGEDQETQYF; CDR3 DNA: TGCAGCGTTGACGCTGGTGAGGACCAAGAGACCCAGTACTTC
J gene: TRBJ1-1; V gene: TRBV11-3; clone size: NA; D gene: NA; CDR3 protein: CASSEGSLAFF; CDR3 DNA: TGTGCCAGCAGCGAGGGCTCATTGGCTTTCTTT
J gene: TRBJ2-3; V gene: TRBV29-1; clone size: once; D gene: NA; CDR3 protein: CSVEQGYTDTQYF; CDR3 DNA: TGCAGCGTTGAACAGGGCTACACAGATACGCAGTATTTT
J gene: TRBJ2-1; V gene: TRBV9; clone size: NA; D gene: TRBD2; CDR3 protein: CASSDRLADYNEQFF; CDR3 DNA: TGTGCCAGCAGCGACCGACTAGCGGACTACAATGAGCAGTTCTTC
J gene: TRBJ2-3; V gene: TRBV29-1; clone size: NA; D gene: NA; CDR3 protein: CSVNGVTMDSSFQRSTDTQYF; CDR3 DNA: TGCAGCGTCAACGGCGTGACAATGGACAGCTCATTCCAGCGTAGCACAGATACGCAGTATTTT
J gene: TRBJ2-7; V gene: TRBV7-9; clone size: NA; D gene: NA; CDR3 protein: CASSSDTPYEQYF; CDR3 DNA: TGTGCCAGCAGTTCGGACACCCCGTACGAGCAGTACTTC
J gene: TRBJ1-5; V gene: TRBV30; clone size: once; D gene: NA; CDR3 protein: CAWSGGGPQHF; CDR3 DNA: TGTGCCTGGAGTGGGGGGGGGCCCCAGCATTTT
J gene: TRBJ2-2; V gene: TRBV19; clone size: NA; D gene: NA; CDR3 protein: CASSMMEQIWHTGELFF; CDR3 DNA: TGTGCCAGTAGTATGATGGAACAGATCTGGCACACCGGGGAGCTGTTTTTT
J gene: TRBJ2-2; V gene: TRBV6-1; clone size: NA; D gene: NA; CDR3 protein: CASSEDGGVGTGELFF; CDR3 DNA: TGTGCCAGCAGTGAAGATGGCGGTGTTGGCACCGGGGAGCTGTTTTTT
J gene: TRBJ2-3; V gene: TRBV11-3; clone size: NA; D gene: TRBD2; CDR3 protein: CASTVPGGSDTQYF; CDR3 DNA: TGTGCCAGCACCGTCCCGGGGGGGTCAGATACGCAGTATTTT
J gene: TRBJ2-2; V gene: TRBV27; clone size: once; D gene: NA; CDR3 protein: CASTLWVQGRNTGELFF; CDR3 DNA: TGTGCCAGCACCTTATGGGTACAGGGAAGGAACACCGGGGAGCTGTTTTTT